This note documents a single T cell receptor (beta chain) sequence. Its antigen remains unidentified. One entry per CDR3 protein, called by TCRdb with MiXCR from the reads. This sample has more than 200,000 distinct CDR3 sequences, with 9.1% found just once. With 4 bases removed from V and 4 bases from J, the gap between germline ends came to 13 bases. The CDR3 runs to 14 residues. The V gene's germline CDR1 is SGHVS and CDR2 FNYEAQ. This sample was included in a study of T cell repertoires in cytomegalovirus infection. Background on the study: Indications of both CMV infection and matching HLA type were provided by public TCR beta signatures. General study points: Cumulated frequencies of public TCR beta families served to identify carriers of CMV plus the relevant HLA. The response measured ex vivo was dominated by TCR beta clonotypes (HLA-C-restricted and CMV-specific).

The chain combines TRBV7-6 with TRBJ1-2; perhaps TRBD1 as D (6 bases). The clonotype originates from a human donor in good health (CMV status not recorded). Some clones in this sample may be carry-over from other donors' samples. Sequencing input: PBMCs. In nucleotides, the CDR3 is TGTGCCAGCAGCTCAGGGGCCAGGGCCTATGGCTACACCTTC. Amino acids: CASSSGARAYGYTF.